The 8 T cell receptor beta chains reported below all come from one sample, sequenced in a study of blood T cells in healthy people across ages. Primers used in a second PCR of about 6 to 11 cycles were a sample-barcoded 5' primer and a J-beta primer mix. Using its own MiXCR run on the 5' RACE reads, TCRdb lists one record per CDR3 protein. The sample includes some 730,000 distinct CDR3 sequences, 22% of them seen just once. The specimen sequenced was blood. The receptors stem from a man aged 70-80 years in good health.

This chain joins TRBV10-3 and TRBJ1-3, with unresolved D. V lost 6 bases, J lost 0 bases, and 9 bases lay in between. Germline V gene data show CDR1 as ENHRY and CDR2 as SYGVKD. The CDR3 has 14 amino acids. The CDR3 protein is CAIRQPGSGNTIYF. The CDR3 DNA is TGTGCCATCAGACAGCCAGGCTCTGGAAACACCATATATTTT.

The chain has TRBV24-1 and TRBJ2-3, with D unclear. This CDR3 contains 14 residues. Per germline, CDR1 KGHDR and CDR2 SFDVKD. V gave up 4 bases and J gave up 0 bases, with 7 bases separating them. CDR3 coding DNA: TGTGCCACCAGTGACGTCGGGAGCACAGATACGCAGTATTTT. It specifies CATSDVGSTDTQYF.

The gene calls are TRBV20-1 and TRBJ2-1; D possibly uses TRBD1 or TRBD2 (5 bases each). Germline V gene lookup returns CDR1 DFQATT and CDR2 SNEGSKA (reference sequence). The length of the CDR3 is 12 residues. V was clipped by 6 bases and J by 9 bases, with 15 bases between them. In nucleotides, the CDR3 is TGCAGTGCGCCCGGGACCTGGGGTGAGCAGTTCTTC. As protein: CSAPGTWGEQFF.

This clonotype has just a few counts. A read error may be the cause here, since a much bigger clone is one base away. J is TRBJ1-5 and V is TRBV7-8; 7 nucleotides line up with TRBD1. After removal of 3 bases from V and 6 bases from J, the junction contained 5 bases not matched to a gene. This CDR3 region has 14 residues. Germline V gene lookup returns CDR1 SGHVS and CDR2 FQNEAQ. The CDR3 loop is CASSLGTEVQPQHF. CDR3 in DNA: TGTGCCAGCAGCTTGGGGACAGAGGTTCAGCCCCAGCATTTT.

In its sample, this clonotype was seen a few times. This rearrangement joins TRBV10-3 to TRBJ2-3, with 9 bases identical to TRBD1. The length of the CDR3 is 14 residues. V shed 10 bases, J shed 3 bases, and the junction held 8 bases outside the gene matches. The germline V gene encodes CDR1 ENHRY and CDR2 SYGVKD. The CDR3 region is CATTGTGSTDTQYF. CDR3 bases: TGTGCCACAACCGGGACAGGGTCAACAGATACGCAGTATTTT.

The CDR3 loop is CASSRALGPETCEQYF. CDR3 coding DNA: TGTGCCAGCAGCCGAGCTCTCGGACCCGAGACCTGCGAGCAGTACTTC. V gene TRBV3-1 combines with J gene TRBJ2-7; unclear D gene. Trimming removed 4 bases at V and 6 bases at J, with 22 bases between. Germline CDR1 reads LGHDT; CDR2 reads YNNKEL (reference sequence). The length of the CDR3 is 16 residues.

The table lists this clonotype with a few counts. The chain has TRBV20-1 and TRBJ2-3, with D possibly TRBD1 on 6 matching bases. Germline CDR1 reads DFQATT; CDR2 reads SNEGSKA (reference sequence). The germline V and J ends were trimmed by 2 bases and 4 bases, with 10 bases remaining between them. This CDR3 is built from 13 residues. CDR3 nucleotides: TGCAGTGCTAGAACAGGGCGGGCAGATACGCAGTATTTT. Its translation: CSARTGRADTQYF.

J is TRBJ1-5 and V is TRBV7-8; D call uncertain. The CDR3 runs 16 residues. Looked up from germline, CDR1 is SGHVS and CDR2 is FQNEAQ. V lost 0 bases, J lost 1 base, and 10 bases lay in between. This CDR3 is CASSLARHLSNQPQHF. CDR3 DNA: TGTGCCAGCAGCTTAGCGAGGCACTTAAGCAATCAGCCCCAGCATTTT.